The next 28 T cell receptor beta chains were all read from a single sample in a study of monozygotic twins with cystic fibrosis. Using immunoSEQ multiplex PCR, the repertoire was profiled, and TCRdb retains in-frame clones only, with some absent. Of fewer than 30,000 clones detected, 70% to 90% appear once; the ten largest clones hold roughly 0.85%. Sequencing was done on a sample of blood. The receptors come from a girl aged 2 to 10 with cystic fibrosis.

CDR3 in amino acids: CASSVTQFGEKLFF. As DNA, the CDR3 is TGTGCCAGCAGTGTCACCCAATTCGGTGAAAAACTGTTTTTT. J is TRBJ1-4 and V is TRBV25-1; D gene uncertain. V shed 4 bases and J shed 7 bases, with 13 bases lying between them. CDR3 length: 14 amino acids. The germline gives CDR1 MGHDK, CDR2 SYGVNS.

V gene TRBV27 combines with J gene TRBJ1-5; D remains ambiguous. Germline CDR1 and CDR2: MNHEY and SMNVEV (reference sequence). Trimming cost V 2 bases and J 5 bases, with 10 bases left between them. This CDR3 is 14 amino acids long. The CDR3 sequence: CASSLAGKDQPQHF. For the CDR3, the DNA is TGTGCCAGCAGTTTAGCCGGGAAGGATCAGCCCCAGCATTTT.

The chain recombines TRBV7-9 with TRBJ2-3; a possible D gene is TRBD2 (5 bases). From germline, CDR1 is SEHNR and CDR2 FQNEAQ (reference sequence). V gave up 11 bases and J gave up 5 bases, with 23 bases separating them. CDR3 length: 15 residues. CDR3 DNA sequence: TGTGCCCGCCCTGTCCTAGCCCGTACCAGAGATACGCAGTATTTT. Amino acid sequence: CARPVLARTRDTQYF. The whole variable domain, filled in from reference TRBV7-9 and TRBJ2-3, reads DTGVSQNPRHKITKRGQNVTFRCDPISEHNRLYWYRQTLGQGPEFLTYFQNEAQLEKSRLLSDRFSAERPKGSFSTLEIQRTEQGDSAMYLCARPVLARTRDTQYFGPGTRLTVL.

The V and J genes are TRBV4-1 and TRBJ2-5; D may be TRBD2 (5 bases). This CDR3 is 15 amino acids long. Trimming left V 0 bases short and J 2 bases short, with 10 bases between. Per germline, CDR1 MGHRA and CDR2 YSYEKL. CDR3 residues: CASSQEGDGQETQYF. The CDR3 DNA follows: TGCGCCAGCAGCCAAGAGGGAGACGGGCAAGAGACCCAGTACTTC.

The rearrangement links TRBV4-1 to TRBJ1-4, with 7 nucleotides matching TRBD1. This CDR3 is built from 16 residues. Germline V gene sequence: CDR1 MGHRA, CDR2 YSYEKL. The V and J ends lost 0 bases and 1 base, in that order; junction bases with no gene match: 2. The chain's CDR3 is CASSQDRGLTNEKLFF. CDR3 coding DNA: TGCGCCAGCAGCCAAGACAGGGGGTTAACTAATGAAAAACTGTTTTTT.

The chain employs TRBV5-1 and TRBJ1-1; maybe TRBD1 (5 bases). The CDR3 extends over 14 amino acids. V shed 0 bases and J shed 3 bases, with 9 bases lying between them. Germline V gene data show CDR1 as SGHRS and CDR2 as YFSETQ. The CDR3 sequence: CASSLEAGDTEAFF. The CDR3 coding sequence is TGCGCCAGCAGCTTGGAGGCGGGGGACACTGAAGCTTTCTTT.

The chain couples TRBV20-1 to TRBJ2-7; 7 bases match TRBD1. The CDR3 has 11 residues. V gave up 3 bases and J gave up 6 bases; unmatched junction bases: 2. The germline CDR1 and CDR2 sequences are DFQATT and SNEGSKA (reference sequence). This chain's CDR3 is CSASPGGEQYF. Written as DNA, the CDR3 is TGCAGTGCTAGTCCAGGGGGCGAGCAGTACTTC.

The rearrangement links TRBV30 to TRBJ2-6, with D maybe TRBD1 (6 bases). The CDR3 runs to 16 residues. V shed 5 bases and J shed 1 base, with 15 bases lying between them. Germline V gives CDR1 GTSNPN, CDR2 SVGIG (reference sequence). CDR3 sequence (DNA): TGTGCCTGGGACAAAACAACAGGGTCTGGGGCCAACGTCCTGACTTTC. Translating gives CAWDKTTGSGANVLTF. The full variable domain, in which reference TRBV30 and TRBJ2-6 provide the parts outside the CDR3, is SQTIHQWPATLVQPVGSPLSLECTVEGTSNPNLYWYRQAAGRGLQLLFYSVGIGQISSEVPQNLSASRPQDRQFILSSKKLLLSDSGFYLCAWDKTTGSGANVLTFGAGSRLTVL.

The chain employs TRBV2 and TRBJ1-1; D is unresolved. V was pared by 0 bases and J by 3 bases, with 5 bases between. Germline loops: CDR1 SNHLY, CDR2 FYNNEI. This CDR3 comprises 13 residues. As DNA, the CDR3 is TGTGCCAGCAGTGAAGCCAGACACACTGAAGCTTTCTTT. It codes for CASSEARHTEAFF.

The chain recombines TRBV28 with TRBJ2-1, with TRBD2 matching over 7 bases. Germline V gene data show CDR1 as MDHEN and CDR2 as SYDVKM. The length of the CDR3 is 16 residues. V was pared by 2 bases and J by 0 bases, with 4 bases of the junction left unmatched. The CDR3 here is CASSLIGGSSYNEQFF. CDR3 DNA: TGTGCCAGCAGTTTAATCGGGGGGAGCTCCTACAATGAGCAGTTCTTC.

This rearrangement joins TRBV4-1 to TRBJ2-7, with D uncertain. CDR3 length equals 16 residues. V lost 1 base, J lost 9 bases, and 22 bases lay in between. Germline V lookup: CDR1 MGHRA, CDR2 YSYEKL. Here the CDR3 reads CASSQGVATRSTRQYF. In DNA, the CDR3 is TGCGCCAGCAGCCAAGGAGTTGCGACACGTTCTACGAGGCAGTACTTC.

The chain uses TRBV28 and TRBJ1-2; maybe TRBD1 (6 bases). CDR3 size: 14 residues. The germline V gene has CDR1 MDHEN and CDR2 SYDVKM. The V end lost 7 bases, the J end lost 6 bases, and 18 bases lay between the germline ends. The CDR3 region is CASKPGQMGHGYTF. CDR3 in DNA: TGTGCCAGCAAACCGGGACAAATGGGGCATGGCTACACCTTC.

The V call is TRBV19, the J call TRBJ1-2; D gene unclear. Between the trimmed V and J ends, which lost 7 bases and 8 bases, there was a span of 23 bases. The CDR3 is 15 residues long. Germline CDR1 and CDR2: LNHDA and SQIVND (reference sequence). CDR3 DNA: TGTGCCAGTACCCCGACGGGTGGGCAAAACACCGGCTACACCTTC. It encodes CASTPTGGQNTGYTF.

The chain couples TRBV27 to TRBJ2-5, with D perhaps matching TRBD1 or TRBD2 (6 bases each). Trimming removed 2 bases at V and 9 bases at J, with 10 bases between. Per the germline V gene, CDR1 is MNHEY and CDR2 is SMNVEV (reference sequence). There are 12 residues in the CDR3. The CDR3 DNA reads TGTGCCAGCAGTTTAAGGGGGGTGGCCCAGTACTTC. Translated: CASSLRGVAQYF.

This chain connects TRBV4-2 to TRBJ2-5; D call uncertain. The length of the CDR3 is 12 residues. V lost 0 bases, J lost 2 bases, and 1 base lay in between. The germline gives CDR1 LGHNA, CDR2 YNFKEQ. The CDR3 protein is CASSQDQETQYF. The CDR3 DNA reads TGTGCCAGCAGCCAAGATCAAGAGACCCAGTACTTC.

V is TRBV4-1 and J is TRBJ1-1; D unresolved. V lost 6 bases, J lost 1 base, and 15 bases lay in between. There are 15 residues in the CDR3. CDR1 and CDR2 (germline): MGHRA, YSYEKL. The CDR3 sequence: CASRVGGVRNTEAFF. The CDR3 nucleotides are TGCGCCAGCAGGGTGGGCGGGGTGAGGAACACTGAAGCTTTCTTT.

The sample holds one count of this clone. The V call is TRBV5-8, the J call TRBJ1-1; 7 positions match TRBD1. The CDR3 loop spans 14 amino acids. Germline values: CDR1 SGHTS, CDR2 YDEGEE. V gave up 4 bases and J gave up 4 bases; unmatched junction bases: 7. The CDR3 DNA reads TGTGCCAGCAGCGGCATAACAGGGGCCACTGAAGCTTTCTTT. This sequence encodes CASSGITGATEAFF.

This rearrangement joins TRBV6-1 to TRBJ2-1; D might be TRBD1 (5 bases). The CDR3 is 15 residues long. V was shortened by 1 base and J by 3 bases, with 10 bases between the two germline ends. The germline gives CDR1 MNHNS, CDR2 SASEGT. CDR3 sequence (DNA): TGTGCCAGCAGTGAAGGTAGGGGCGTCTACAATGAGCAGTTCTTC. Protein product: CASSEGRGVYNEQFF.

J is TRBJ1-2 and V is TRBV27, with D tentatively TRBD1 (5 bases). V dropped 3 bases and J dropped 2 bases, with 7 bases sitting between them. CDR3 length: 13 amino acids. Germline CDR1 reads MNHEY; CDR2 reads SMNVEV (reference sequence). CDR3 in amino acids: CASSFGQNYGYTF. For the CDR3, the DNA is TGTGCCAGCAGTTTCGGACAAAACTATGGCTACACCTTC.

The CDR3 nucleotides read TGCAGTGCAGGAAGCTCCTACGAGCAGTACTTC. This sequence encodes CSAGSSYEQYF. This sequence joins TRBV20-1 and TRBJ2-7; no clear D. Trimming shortened V by 6 bases and J by 0 bases, and 6 bases separated the two germline ends. The CDR3 runs 11 residues. Germline CDR1 and CDR2: DFQATT and SNEGSKA (reference sequence).

This clone was seen only a few times. The chain links TRBV30 to TRBJ1-2; the D gene is possibly TRBD1 (6 bases). The CDR3 extends over 15 amino acids. Germline-derived CDR1 and CDR2 are GTSNPN and SVGIG (reference sequence). V lost 0 bases, J lost 2 bases, and 13 bases lay in between. CDR3 DNA sequence: TGTGCCTGGAGTGTACAAGGGACACGAAACTATGGCTACACCTTC. Translation: CAWSVQGTRNYGYTF.

V and J are TRBV6-6 and TRBJ2-3; D ambiguous. Trimming left V 6 bases short and J 3 bases short, with 16 bases between. CDR3 length equals 15 residues. CDR1 and CDR2 from the germline V gene are MNHNY and SVGAGI (reference sequence). CDR3: CASSKLGIGTDTQYF. CDR3 nucleotides: TGTGCCAGCAGCAAGCTAGGGATAGGTACAGATACGCAGTATTTT.

This clone was observed once. The V and J genes are TRBV5-1 and TRBJ2-3; 8 bases line up with TRBD1. The CDR3 contains 14 residues. Losses at the gene ends were 2 bases for V and 4 bases for J; bases not matched to a gene: 3. Germline V gene data show CDR1 as SGHRS and CDR2 as YFSETQ. The CDR3 nucleotides read TGCGCCAGCAGCTTCGGACAGGGCGCAGATACGCAGTATTTT. Translating gives CASSFGQGADTQYF.

This sequence joins TRBV4-1 and TRBJ2-2, with TRBD2 as a possible D gene (7 bases). CDR1 MGHRA and CDR2 YSYEKL come from the germline V gene. Trimming removed 0 bases at V and 2 bases at J, with 10 bases between. The CDR3 extends over 16 amino acids. The chain's CDR3 is CASSQDSGTNTGELFF. CDR3 nucleotides: TGCGCCAGCAGCCAAGACAGCGGGACAAACACCGGGGAGCTGTTTTTT.

This chain uses TRBV30 with TRBJ2-5, with 9 nucleotides matching TRBD1. The CDR3 totals 15 residues. Unmatched junction bases numbered 5, after V lost 0 bases and J lost 3 bases. Germline V gives CDR1 GTSNPN, CDR2 SVGIG (reference sequence). The CDR3 coding sequence is TGTGCCTGGAGTGTAGGGACAGGGAAAAAAGAGACCCAGTACTTC. Residues: CAWSVGTGKKETQYF.

The rearrangement links TRBV5-1 to TRBJ1-3, with 8 nucleotides matching TRBD1. Germline V gene lookup returns CDR1 SGHRS and CDR2 YFSETQ. This CDR3 has 15 residues. Trimming removed 3 bases from V and 0 bases from J; junction bases left unmatched: 2. The CDR3 sequence is CASSYGQGSGNTIYF. CDR3 nucleotide sequence: TGCGCCAGCAGCTATGGACAGGGCTCTGGAAACACCATATATTTT.

The chain recombines TRBV10-1 with TRBJ2-1; D tentatively reads TRBD1 or TRBD2 (5 bases each). The V gene lost 2 bases and the J gene lost 10 bases, with 12 bases spanning the gap. CDR1 WNHNN and CDR2 SYGVQD come from the germline V gene (reference sequence). The CDR3 has 13 amino acids. CDR3 nucleotides: TGCGCCAGCAGTGAGACTATAAGGGACGAGCAGTTCTTC. It codes for CASSETIRDEQFF.

This clone came up once. The CDR3 sequence is CASSQVPETQYF. As DNA, the CDR3 is TGTGCCAGCAGCCAAGTGCCAGAGACCCAGTACTTC. The gene calls are TRBV14 and TRBJ2-5; D gene unclear. There are 12 residues in the CDR3. Germline CDR1 and CDR2: SGHDN and FVKESK. The ends were cut back, 1 base at V and 4 bases at J, with 4 bases in the middle.